One and the same sample provided the 5 T cell receptor beta chains below, sequenced in a study of response to subunit inactivated influenza vaccine. TCRdb re-called the RT-PCR reads with MiXCR, one entry per CDR3 protein. This sample has approximately 730,000 distinct CDR3 sequences, with roughly 14% found just once. Source: PBMCs from blood, taken 14 to 15 days before vaccination. The receptors here all came from a man between 45 and 60 years old who received an inactivated influenza vaccine.

This sequence joins TRBV4-2 and TRBJ2-5, with TRBD1 matching over 8 bases. Per germline, CDR1 LGHNA and CDR2 YNFKEQ. V shed 4 bases and J 4 bases; nucleotides not matched to a gene: 2. The CDR3 contains 13 residues. The CDR3 sequence: CASSPDRAETQYF. DNA for the CDR3: TGTGCCAGCAGCCCGGACAGGGCAGAGACCCAGTACTTC.

This clonotype occurred a few times. V is TRBV29-1 and J is TRBJ1-3; TRBD1 is a possible D gene (5 bases). The CDR3 sequence is 12 residues long. Trimming shortened V by 6 bases and J by 1 base, and 7 bases separated the two germline ends. Germline CDR1 is SQVTM and CDR2 is ANQGSEA. CDR3 sequence (DNA): TGCAGCGTGCAGGGATCTGGAAACACCATATATTTT. Translation gives CSVQGSGNTIYF.

The table lists this clonotype with many counts. The genes are TRBV29-1 and TRBJ1-1; 9 bases map to TRBD1. Germline V gives CDR1 SQVTM, CDR2 ANQGSEA. Losses at the gene ends were 3 bases for V and 11 bases for J; bases not matched to a gene: 7. The CDR3 is 12 residues long. The CDR3 DNA follows: TGCAGCGTTGACACAGGGGGCGCGGGGGCTTTCTTT. Protein: CSVDTGGAGAFF. Drawing the rest from reference TRBV29-1 and TRBJ1-1, the complete variable domain is SAVISQKPSRDICQRGTSLTIQCQVDSQVTMMFWYRQQPGQSLTLIATANQGSEATYESGFVIDKFPISRPNLTFSTLTVSNMSPEDSSIYLCSVDTGGAGAFFGQGTRLTVV.

This chain links TRBV6-4 with TRBJ2-3; 10 bases are shared with TRBD1. The trim removed 6 bases at V and 4 bases at J, leaving 4 bases unmatched. This CDR3 spans 14 amino acids. Germline V gene lookup returns CDR1 MRHNA and CDR2 SNTAGT. CDR3 amino acids: CASSATGGSDTQYF. DNA for the CDR3: TGTGCCAGCAGCGCGACAGGGGGCTCAGATACGCAGTATTTT.

There are many counts of this clonotype. V and J are TRBV7-6 and TRBJ2-2, with TRBD1 matching 7 bases. The length of the CDR3 is 17 residues. CDR1 SGHVS and CDR2 FNYEAQ come from the germline V gene. Trimming at V came to 1 base and at J to 4 bases, leaving 9 bases not matched to a gene. CDR3 in DNA: TGTGCCAGCAGCTTAGGACAGGGAGTGTTTGCCACCGGGGAGCTGTTTTTT. This translates into CASSLGQGVFATGELFF.